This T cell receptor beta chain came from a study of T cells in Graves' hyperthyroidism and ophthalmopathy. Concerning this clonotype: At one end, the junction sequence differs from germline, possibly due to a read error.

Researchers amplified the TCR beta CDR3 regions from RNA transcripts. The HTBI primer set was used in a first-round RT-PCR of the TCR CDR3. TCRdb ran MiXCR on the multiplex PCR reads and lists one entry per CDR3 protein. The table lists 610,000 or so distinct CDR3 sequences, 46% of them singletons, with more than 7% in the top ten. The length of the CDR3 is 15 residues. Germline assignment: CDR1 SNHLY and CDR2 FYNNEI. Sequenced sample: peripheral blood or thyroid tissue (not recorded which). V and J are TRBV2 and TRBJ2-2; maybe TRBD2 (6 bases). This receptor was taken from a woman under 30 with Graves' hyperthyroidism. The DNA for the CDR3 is TGCGCCAGCAGTGAAGCGAGCGGGCACACCGGGGAGCTGTTTTTT. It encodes CASSEASGHTGELFF. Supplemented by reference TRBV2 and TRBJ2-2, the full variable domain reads EPEVTQTPSHQVTQMGQEVILRCVPISNHLYFYWYRQILGQKVEFLVSFYNNEISEKSEIFDDQFSVERPDGSNFTLKIRSTKLEDSAMYFCASSEASGHTGELFFGEGSRLTVL.